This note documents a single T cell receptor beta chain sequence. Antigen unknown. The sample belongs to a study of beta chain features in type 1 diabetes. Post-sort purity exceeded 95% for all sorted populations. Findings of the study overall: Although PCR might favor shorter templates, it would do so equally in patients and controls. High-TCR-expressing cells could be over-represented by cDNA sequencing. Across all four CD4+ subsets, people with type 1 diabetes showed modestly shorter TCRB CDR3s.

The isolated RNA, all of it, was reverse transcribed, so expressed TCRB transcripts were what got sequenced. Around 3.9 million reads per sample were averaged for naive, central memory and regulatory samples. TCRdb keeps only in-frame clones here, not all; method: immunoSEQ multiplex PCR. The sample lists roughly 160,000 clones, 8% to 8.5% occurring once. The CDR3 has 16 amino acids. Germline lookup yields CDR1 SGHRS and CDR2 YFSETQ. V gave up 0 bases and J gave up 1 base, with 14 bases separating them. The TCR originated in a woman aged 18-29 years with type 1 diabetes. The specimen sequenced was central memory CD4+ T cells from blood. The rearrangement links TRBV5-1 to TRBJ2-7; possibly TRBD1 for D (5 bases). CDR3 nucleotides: TGCGCCAGCAGCTTGGTATTAGGGGCGGATTCCTACGAGCAGTACTTC. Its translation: CASSLVLGADSYEQYF.